A selection of T cell receptor beta chains follows, all from one sample in a study of shared clonotypes between healthy human individuals. Libraries were prepared by immunoSEQ multiplex PCR; TCRdb keeps only in-frame clonotypes and omits some of them. The sample yields fewer than 600,000 clones, roughly 79% seen once. Sequencing used PBMCs. The receptor set was obtained from a woman aged 40 to 50 in good health. Some clones in this sample may be carry-over from other donors' samples. Each CDR3 is given with its conserved first and last residue. D genes are given only for firm matches. Rows may omit the clone size; those that give it use once, few, many or a size class.

d_gene | len | j_gene | v_gene | abundance | CDR3nt | CDR3aa
TRBD2 | 16 | TRBJ2-4 | TRBV5-1 | - | TGCGCCAGCAGCTTCCTAGCGGGAGGGCCCTTGAACATTCAGTACTTC | CASSFLAGGPLNIQYF
TRBD2 | 15 | TRBJ2-3 | TRBV7-2 | - | TGTGCCAGCAGGGGGACTAGCGGTGACACAGATACGCAGTATTTT | CASRGTSGDTDTQYF
- | 15 | TRBJ1-1 | TRBV30 | - | TGTGCCTGGAGTGTCGTTGCAGGGAGGAACACTGAAGCTTTCTTT | CAWSVVAGRNTEAFF
TRBD1 | 14 | TRBJ1-5 | TRBV29-1 | - | TGCAGCGTGGGGACAGGGGAGGGCAATCAGCCCCAGCATTTT | CSVGTGEGNQPQHF
- | 13 | TRBJ1-5 | TRBV6-6 | many | TGTGCCAGCAGCCAATCAGAGCGTCAGCCCCAGCATTTT | CASSQSERQPQHF
- | 15 | TRBJ1-5 | TRBV18 | - | TGCGCCAGCTCACCGAGGACAGCTAGCAATCAGCCCCAGCATTTT | CASSPRTASNQPQHF
TRBD2 | 21 | TRBJ2-1 | TRBV29-1 | - | TGCAGCGTGGAACAGGGGCCAGGGACTAGCGGCCTTTTTTACCCCTACAATGAGCAGTTCTTC | CSVEQGPGTSGLFYPYNEQFF
- | 14 | TRBJ2-7 | TRBV7-2 | - | TGTGCCAGCAGCAACCGGGACACCTCCTACGAGCAGTACTTC | CASSNRDTSYEQYF
- | 12 | TRBJ2-1 | TRBV18 | - | TGTGCCAGCCACTCCGATCGGGACGTACAGTTCTTC | CASHSDRDVQFF
- | 13 | TRBJ2-5 | TRBV4-1 | - | TGCGCCAGCAGCCAAGGATCTGAAGAGACCCAGTACTTC | CASSQGSEETQYF
TRBD1 | 14 | TRBJ2-7 | TRBV6-6 | - | TGTGCCAGCAGGACAGGGGGCCTAATCTACGAGCAGTACTTC | CASRTGGLIYEQYF
- | 15 | TRBJ2-7 | TRBV30 | once | TGTGCCTGGAGTGTACGGGGTCAGGGTCGATACGAGCAGTACTTC | CAWSVRGQGRYEQYF